Only a few counts were recorded for the clone carrying this T cell receptor (beta chain). What it binds is not known. The data belong to a study of tumor and adjacent non-tumor tissue in lung cancer. Study-level information: There were around 11 adenocarcinoma, a couple of squamous cell carcinoma and 1 small cell lung cancer cases.

General study findings and limits: Compared with tumor, normal lung showed significantly lower TCR diversity. Tumor repertoires had a smaller top 100 clone share than normal lung.

No cell sorting was done before RNA was extracted from the tissue. Newly diagnosed lung cancer patients had thoracic surgery in China, August–November 2014, without prior chemotherapy. Three rounds of nested PCR, following a modified ARM-PCR protocol, produced the TCRbeta library. MiXCR, run by TCRdb on the multiplex PCR reads, gives a single entry per CDR3 protein. The repertoire holds around 66,000 distinct CDR3 sequences, with around three quarters as singletons. CDR1 is SGHAT and CDR2 is FQNNGV in the germline V gene. The length of the CDR3 is 16 residues. The ends were cut back, 5 bases at V and 3 bases at J, with 20 bases in the middle.

The TCR comes from a man aged 55 to 70 with non-small cell lung cancer. The chain combines TRBV11-2 with TRBJ2-7; D is uncertain. The sequenced material came from lung tumor tissue. The CDR3 DNA reads as TGTGCCAGCAGCCCCAGGCTGACGAAAAAGAGCTACGAGCAGTACTTC. Protein product: CASSPRLTKKSYEQYF.